This TCR beta chain was observed in a study of shared clonotypes between healthy human individuals. A note on this clone: What it binds is unknown.

Clones were read by immunoSEQ multiplex PCR, and TCRdb kept only the in-frame ones, dropping some. The sample shows 1.4 million to 1.5 million clones, roughly 95% of them seen only once. Findings and caveats of the study: Clonotype sharing across several donors was observed for 4% to 6.5% of naive CD4 clonotypes. It was the non-shared clonotypes that had lower generation probabilities than clonotypes shared by all four donors. The study's rarefaction showed incomplete sorted-subset sequencing despite large depth.

Sequencing was done on a sample of naive CD4+ T cells sorted from blood. Subset here: CD45RA+ positively selected. The receptor was derived from a man aged 30 to 39 in good health.

The DNA for the CDR3 is TGTGCCAGTAGTAGGGGGATAACATCACCGGGAAGCTTGAACGATGAGCAGTTCTTC. Translation gives CASSRGITSPGSLNDEQFF. The rearrangement links TRBV19 to TRBJ2-1; either TRBD1 or TRBD2 may supply D (5 bases each). There are 19 residues in the CDR3. Germline V gene sequence: CDR1 LNHDA, CDR2 SQIVND (reference sequence). V dropped 4 bases and J dropped 8 bases, with 30 bases sitting between them. Using reference TRBV19 and TRBJ2-1 for the parts outside the CDR3, the full variable domain is DGGITQSPKYLFRKEGQNVTLSCEQNLNHDAMYWYRQDPGQGLRLIYYSQIVNDFQKGDIAEGYSVSREKKESFPLTVTSAQKNPTAFYLCASSRGITSPGSLNDEQFFGPGTRLTVL.